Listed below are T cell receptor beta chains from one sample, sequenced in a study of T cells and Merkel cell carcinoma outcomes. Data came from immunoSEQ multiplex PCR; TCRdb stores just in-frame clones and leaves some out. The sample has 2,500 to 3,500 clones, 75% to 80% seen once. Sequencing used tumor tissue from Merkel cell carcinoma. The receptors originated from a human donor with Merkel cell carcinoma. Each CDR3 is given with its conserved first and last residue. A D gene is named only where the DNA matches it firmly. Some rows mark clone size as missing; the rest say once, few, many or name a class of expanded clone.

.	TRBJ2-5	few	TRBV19	CASSKRVLETQYF	TGTGCCAGTAGTAAGAGGGTTCTAGAGACCCAGTACTTC
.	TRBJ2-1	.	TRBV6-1	CASSERIPLGEQFF	TGTGCCAGCAGTGAAAGAATTCCCCTCGGGGAGCAGTTCTTC
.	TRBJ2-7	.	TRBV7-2	CASSYTGYEQYF	TGTGCCAGCAGCTACACAGGCTACGAGCAGTACTTC
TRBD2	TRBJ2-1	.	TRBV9	CASSVASGGPLVEQFF	TGTGCCAGCAGCGTAGCGAGCGGGGGGCCCCTGGTTGAGCAGTTCTTC
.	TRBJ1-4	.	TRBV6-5	CASSPGRGFNEKLFF	TGTGCCAGCAGCCCGGGCCGGGGGTTTAATGAAAAACTGTTTTTT
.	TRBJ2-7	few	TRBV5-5	CASSLGPGIYEQYF	TGTGCCAGCAGCTTGGGCCCGGGGATCTACGAGCAGTACTTC
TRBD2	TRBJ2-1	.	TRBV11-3	CASSPEVAGGPLFF	TGTGCCAGCAGCCCAGAGGTGGCGGGGGGTCCCCTTTTCTTC
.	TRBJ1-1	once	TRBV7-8	CASSPGRNTEAFF	TGTGCCAGCAGCCCGGGGAGGAACACTGAAGCTTTCTTT
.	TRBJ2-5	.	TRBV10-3	CAISPRDQETQYF	TGTGCCATCAGTCCCAGGGACCAAGAGACCCAGTACTTC
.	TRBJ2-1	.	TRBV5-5	CASSLVRDAYNEQFF	TGTGCCAGCAGCTTGGTCAGGGACGCCTACAATGAGCAGTTCTTC
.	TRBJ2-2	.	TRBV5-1	CASSLASGTGELFF	TGCGCCAGCAGCTTGGCCTCGGGGACCGGGGAGCTGTTTTTT
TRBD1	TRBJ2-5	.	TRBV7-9	CASSLWDRVGETQYF	TGTGCCAGCAGCTTGTGGGACAGGGTAGGAGAGACCCAGTACTTC
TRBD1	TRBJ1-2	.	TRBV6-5	CASSYGQDGGYTF	TGTGCCAGCAGTTACGGACAGGATGGTGGCTACACCTTC
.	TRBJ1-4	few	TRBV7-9	CASSLAGGGNEKLFF	TGTGCCAGCAGCTTAGCGGGAGGGGGTAATGAAAAACTGTTTTTT
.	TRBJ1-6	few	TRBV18	CASSLAAQGSSYNSPLHF	TGTGCCAGCTCACTTGCGGCCCAGGGAAGCTCCTATAATTCACCCCTCCACTTT
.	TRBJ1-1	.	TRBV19	CASSSTAGSLNTEAFF	TGTGCCAGTAGCTCCACCGCCGGGAGCCTGAACACTGAAGCTTTCTTT
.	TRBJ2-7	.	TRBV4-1	CASSQGSQGSYEQYF	TGCGCCAGCAGCCAAGGGAGCCAGGGGTCCTACGAGCAGTACTTC
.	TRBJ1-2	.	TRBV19	CASSTHDRTYGYTF	TGTGCCAGTAGTACCCACGACAGAACCTATGGCTACACCTTC
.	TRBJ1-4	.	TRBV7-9	CASSNPNEKLFF	TGTGCCAGCAGCAACCCCAATGAAAAACTGTTTTTT
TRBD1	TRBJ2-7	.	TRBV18	CASSTGTGTYEQYF	TGTGCCAGCTCAACCGGGACAGGTACCTACGAGCAGTACTTC
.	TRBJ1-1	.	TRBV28	CASSSFRGGINTEAFF	TGTGCCAGCAGTTCCTTCCGGGGGGGGATTAACACTGAAGCTTTCTTT
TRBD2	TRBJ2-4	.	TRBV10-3	CAISESRGVDIQYF	TGTGCCATCAGTGAGTCTCGGGGGGTAGACATTCAGTACTTC
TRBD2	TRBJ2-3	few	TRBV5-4	CASSLWASGGASDTQYF	TGTGCCAGCAGCTTGTGGGCTAGCGGGGGGGCGTCAGATACGCAGTATTTT
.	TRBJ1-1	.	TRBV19	CASRDVGAGSQYTEAFF	TGTGCCAGTAGGGACGTTGGGGCAGGCTCCCAGTACACTGAAGCTTTCTTT
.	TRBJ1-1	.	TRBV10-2	CASRDTLNTEAFF	TGCGCCAGCCGGGACACCTTGAACACTGAAGCTTTCTTT
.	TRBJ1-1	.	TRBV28	CASSFQYEAFF	TGTGCCAGCAGTTTCCAGTATGAAGCTTTCTTT
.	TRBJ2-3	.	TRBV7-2	CASSKTGVPYF	TGTGCCAGCAGCAAGACAGGTGTCCCGTATTTT
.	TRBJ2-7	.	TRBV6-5	CASRGDGKPPYEQYF	TGTGCCAGCAGGGGGGACGGGAAACCCCCCTACGAGCAGTACTTC
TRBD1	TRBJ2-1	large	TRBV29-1	CSVLGQGINEQFF	TGCAGCGTACTCGGACAGGGGATCAATGAGCAGTTCTTC
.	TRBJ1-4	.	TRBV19	CASSKRKTATNEKLFF	TGTGCCAGTAGTAAGAGGAAAACCGCAACTAATGAAAAACTGTTTTTT
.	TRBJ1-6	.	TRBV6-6	CASSYSSRARDSPLHF	TGTGCCAGCAGTTACTCTTCAAGGGCAAGAGATTCACCCCTCCACTTT
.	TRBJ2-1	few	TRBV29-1	CSVVRRWQANNEQFF	TGCAGCGTTGTGCGGCGGTGGCAGGCCAACAATGAGCAGTTCTTC
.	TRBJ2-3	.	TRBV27	CASSPSTDTQYF	TGTGCCAGCAGTCCAAGCACAGATACGCAGTATTTT
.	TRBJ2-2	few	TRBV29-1	CSVEVMSSAVTGELFF	TGCAGCGTTGAGGTCATGAGTAGCGCAGTCACCGGGGAGCTGTTTTTT
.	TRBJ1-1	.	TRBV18	CASSPKMEGTNTEAFF	TGTGCCAGCTCACCAAAGATGGAGGGGACGAACACTGAAGCTTTCTTT
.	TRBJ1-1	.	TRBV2	CASRVRTGITEAFF	TGTGCCAGCAGGGTCCGAACAGGGATCACTGAAGCTTTCTTT
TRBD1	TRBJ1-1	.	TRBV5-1	CASSSGGGNTEAFF	TGCGCCAGCAGCTCAGGGGGCGGGAACACTGAAGCTTTCTTT
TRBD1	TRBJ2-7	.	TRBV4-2	CASSPNPGTGWEEQYF	TGTGCCAGCAGCCCGAATCCCGGGACAGGCTGGGAGGAGCAGTACTTC
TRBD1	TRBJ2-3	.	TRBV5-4	CASRPGGQGRADTQYF	TGTGCCAGCAGGCCGGGCGGACAGGGCCGTGCAGATACGCAGTATTTT
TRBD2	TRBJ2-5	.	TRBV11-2	CASSSGAGGWIETQYF	TGTGCCAGCAGCTCTGGGGCGGGGGGGTGGATCGAGACCCAGTACTTC
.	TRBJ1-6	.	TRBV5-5	CASLRDLNSPLHF	TGTGCCAGCTTGCGGGACTTAAATTCACCCCTCCACTTT
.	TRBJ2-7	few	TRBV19	CASSIGGGYEQYF	TGTGCCAGTAGTATAGGTGGGGGCTACGAGCAGTACTTC
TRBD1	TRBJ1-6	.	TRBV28	CASSLHPQGALEVGNSPLHF	TGTGCCAGCAGCCTCCACCCCCAGGGGGCCCTTGAGGTAGGGAATTCACCCCTCCACTTT
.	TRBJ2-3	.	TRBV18	CASSLQKGGLTGTDTQYF	TGTGCCAGCTCATTACAGAAGGGGGGACTCACCGGAACAGATACGCAGTATTTT
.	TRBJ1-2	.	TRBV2	CASSPRTAGYTF	TGTGCCAGCAGCCCTAGGACAGCTGGCTACACCTTC
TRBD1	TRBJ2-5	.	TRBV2	CASRGQGETQYF	TGTGCCAGCAGGGGACAGGGTGAGACCCAGTACTTC
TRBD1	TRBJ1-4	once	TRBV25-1	CASSEMGQPNEKLFF	TGTGCCAGCAGTGAAATGGGACAGCCTAATGAAAAACTGTTTTTT
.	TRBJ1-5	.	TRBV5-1	CASSLEGGARQPQHF	TGCGCCAGCAGCTTGGAGGGGGGGGCGCGGCAGCCCCAGCATTTT
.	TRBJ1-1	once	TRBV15	CATSRDELVRNTEAFF	TGTGCCACCAGCAGAGATGAGCTCGTTAGGAACACTGAAGCTTTCTTT
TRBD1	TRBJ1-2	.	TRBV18	CASSPLIRGVDYGYTF	TGTGCCAGCTCACCACTCATCAGGGGGGTGGACTATGGCTACACCTTC
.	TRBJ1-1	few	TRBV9	CASSVGPANTEAFF	TGTGCCAGCAGCGTAGGGCCAGCGAACACTGAAGCTTTCTTT
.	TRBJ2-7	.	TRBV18	CASSPRDSSSYEQYF	TGTGCCAGCTCACCACGGGACTCTAGCTCCTACGAGCAGTACTTC
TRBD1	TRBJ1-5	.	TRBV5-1	CASSLGQGKDQHF	TGCGCCAGCAGCTTGGGACAGGGAAAGGACCAGCATTTT
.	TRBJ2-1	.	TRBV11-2	CASSLNREQFF	TGTGCCAGCAGCTTAAACCGGGAGCAGTTCTTC
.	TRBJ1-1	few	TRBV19	CASSKGRITEAFF	TGTGCCAGTAGTAAGGGCAGGATCACTGAAGCTTTCTTT
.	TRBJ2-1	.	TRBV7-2	CASSLGAGSYNEQFF	TGTGCCAGCAGCTTAGGGGCAGGGTCCTACAATGAGCAGTTCTTC
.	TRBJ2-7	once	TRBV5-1	CASSPISASYEQYF	TGCGCCAGCAGCCCCATCTCAGCCTCCTACGAGCAGTACTTC